The 25 T cell receptor beta chains in this list originate from one sample, sequenced in a study of shared clonotypes between healthy human individuals. Profiling relied on immunoSEQ multiplex PCR, and the TCRdb table lists in-frame clones only, not all of them. The repertoire holds fewer than 850,000 clones, with around 91% as singletons. Sequenced: memory CD8+ T cells from PBMCs. The subset here: CD45RO+ cells pooled with CCR7-negative TemRA cells. These receptor sequences come from a man aged 18 to 35 in good health. Some clones in this sample may be carry-over from other donors' samples.

In its sample, this clone was seen once. The chain joins TRBV7-9 to TRBJ1-2, with a weak D call TRBD1 (5 bases). Germline V CDR1 and CDR2: SEHNR, FQNEAQ (reference sequence). The CDR3 has 16 amino acids. V was pared by 1 base and J by 0 bases, with 12 bases between. CDR3 protein: CASSLEPGTSNYGYTF. The CDR3 region has the DNA TGTGCCAGCAGCTTAGAGCCAGGGACCTCTAACTATGGCTACACCTTC.

The chain couples TRBV27 to TRBJ2-1; 7 nucleotides line up with TRBD1. This CDR3 region has 15 residues. The J segment lost 7 bases and the V segment lost 3 bases, leaving 9 bases of the junction unmatched. Germline V gives CDR1 MNHEY, CDR2 SMNVEV (reference sequence). CDR3 coding DNA: TGTGCCAGCAGTTTTAAACCGACAGGGCGTAATGAGCAGTTCTTC. Its protein product is CASSFKPTGRNEQFF.

The chain combines TRBV5-1 with TRBJ2-7; the match to TRBD1 covers 10 bases. The CDR3 covers 16 residues. Germline trimming cut 4 bases from V and 0 bases from J; bases unmatched to any gene: 7. Germline CDR1 is SGHRS and CDR2 is YFSETQ. CDR3 protein: CASSPSGQGFSYEQYF. CDR3 coding DNA: TGCGCCAGCAGCCCGTCGGGACAGGGGTTCTCCTACGAGCAGTACTTC.

The chain carries TRBV9 and TRBJ2-7; 9 nucleotides agree with TRBD2. V lost 0 bases to trimming and J lost 3 bases; unmatched junction nucleotides: 10. The germline gives CDR1 SGDLS, CDR2 YYNGEE. The CDR3 has 17 amino acids. The CDR3 here is CASSVAPNGTSFYEQYF. The CDR3 DNA follows: TGTGCCAGCAGCGTAGCCCCAAACGGGACTAGCTTCTACGAGCAGTACTTC.

The chain uses TRBV4-1 and TRBJ2-7; no firm D call. This CDR3 comprises 16 residues. The germline V gene encodes CDR1 MGHRA and CDR2 YSYEKL. The V end lost 3 bases, the J end lost 7 bases, and 22 bases lay between the germline ends. The CDR3 nucleotides read TGCGCCAGCAGCCAGGGCCCCGGTTTTCTGAACCGGGAGCAGTACTTC. Translation: CASSQGPGFLNREQYF.

The chain uses TRBV27 and TRBJ2-1, with 11 bases lining up with TRBD2. CDR3 length: 16 amino acids. J lost 4 bases, V lost 6 bases, and 8 bases had no gene match. The germline V gene encodes CDR1 MNHEY and CDR2 SMNVEV (reference sequence). The CDR3 DNA sequence: TGTGCCAGCAGCGCGACTAGCGGGACTTCGTACAATGAGCAGTTCTTC. Its translation: CASSATSGTSYNEQFF.

The V and J genes are TRBV7-9 and TRBJ2-7; tentative D call: TRBD2 (6 bases). V lost 7 bases and J 3 bases, leaving 10 bases between the germline ends. The CDR3 extends over 12 amino acids. Per germline, CDR1 SEHNR and CDR2 FQNEAQ (reference sequence). The CDR3 reads CASTGRGYEQYF. The CDR3 DNA is TGTGCCAGCACCGGGCGGGGCTACGAGCAGTACTTC.

This chain uses TRBV5-6 with TRBJ1-1, with a tentative D call TRBD1 (5 bases). Trimming shortened V by 0 bases and J by 0 bases, and 12 bases separated the two germline ends. The germline CDR1 and CDR2 sequences are SGHDT and YYEEEE. This CDR3 has 16 residues. The CDR3 loop reads CASSLGPGPVNTEAFF. Here the CDR3 DNA reads TGTGCCAGCAGCTTGGGCCCAGGGCCGGTGAACACTGAAGCTTTCTTT. Full variable domain (outside the CDR3, taken from reference TRBV5-6 and TRBJ1-1): DAGVTQSPTHLIKTRGQQVTLRCSPKSGHDTVSWYQQALGQGPQFIFQYYEEEERQRGNFPDRFSGHQFPNYSSELNVNALLLGDSALYLCASSLGPGPVNTEAFFGQGTRLTVV.

This clone was counted many times. CDR3 sequence: CASSPLGQPYGYTF. The CDR3 coding sequence is TGTGCCAGCAGTCCACTCGGACAGCCCTATGGCTACACCTTC. The rearrangement links TRBV27 to TRBJ1-2; perhaps TRBD1 as D (6 bases). Trimming stripped 5 bases from V and 4 bases from J, with 14 bases between. In germline, CDR1 is MNHEY, CDR2 SMNVEV (reference sequence). This CDR3 spans 14 amino acids.

This chain connects TRBV7-3 to TRBJ1-1, with D possibly being TRBD1 (5 bases). Trimming left V 2 bases short and J 4 bases short, with 8 bases between. Looked up from germline, CDR1 is SGHTA and CDR2 is FQGTGA. This CDR3 is built from 13 residues. The DNA for the CDR3 is TGTGCCAGCAGCTTAGGGGGGAGCACTGAAGCTTTCTTT. It encodes CASSLGGSTEAFF.

The chain combines TRBV4-1 with TRBJ2-1; tentatively, D is TRBD1 (5 bases). The germline V gene has CDR1 MGHRA and CDR2 YSYEKL. V was pared by 0 bases and J by 9 bases, with 9 bases between. The CDR3 is 13 residues long. Written as DNA, the CDR3 is TGCGCCAGCAGCCAAGAAAGGGGTGGTGAGCAGTTCTTC. This gives the protein CASSQERGGEQFF.

Details on this clone: This likely reflects a read error, since a far larger clone is one base away. V gene TRBV7-9 combines with J gene TRBJ2-7, with 7 bases matching TRBD1. CDR3 length: 15 amino acids. J gave up 2 bases and V 5 bases, and 9 bases lay outside the gene matches. Germline CDR1 is SEHNR and CDR2 is FQNEAQ (reference sequence). Written as DNA, the CDR3 is TGTGCCAGCAGCGTAGGTCAGGGGGTCACCTACGAGCAGTACTTC. Amino acids: CASSVGQGVTYEQYF. Drawing the rest from reference TRBV7-9 and TRBJ2-7, the complete variable domain is DTGVSQNPRHKITKRGQNVTFRCDPISEHNRLYWYRQTLGQGPEFLTYFQNEAQLEKSRLLSDRFSAERPKGSFSTLEIQRTEQGDSAMYLCASSVGQGVTYEQYFGPGTRLTVT.

The chain has TRBV4-1 and TRBJ1-2; D might be TRBD1 (6 bases). V lost 4 bases, J lost 4 bases, and 13 bases lay in between. The CDR3 consists of 14 residues. Germline CDR1 and CDR2: MGHRA and YSYEKL. CDR3 protein: CASSLPGDRYGYTF. For the CDR3, the DNA is TGCGCCAGCAGCCTTCCAGGGGATCGCTATGGCTACACCTTC.

The chain couples TRBV6-1 to TRBJ1-5; D gene unclear. The V end was cut by 3 bases, the J end by 4 bases, with 7 bases between. This CDR3 contains 13 residues. CDR1 is MNHNS, CDR2 SASEGT, per germline. The CDR3, as DNA: TGTGCCAGCAGTGATTGGCTAAATCAGCCCCAGCATTTT. The encoded protein is CASSDWLNQPQHF.

The V call is TRBV19, the J call TRBJ2-7; 11 bases agree with TRBD2. Unmatched junction bases numbered 5, after V lost 4 bases and J lost 3 bases. The CDR3 consists of 15 residues. Germline CDR1 and CDR2: LNHDA and SQIVND (reference sequence). CDR3 residues: CASSTRLAGSYEQYF. DNA for the CDR3: TGTGCCAGTAGTACTAGACTAGCGGGAAGCTACGAGCAGTACTTC.

For this clone: Other DNA sequences in the sample encode the same CDR3. The V call is TRBV7-9, the J call TRBJ2-3, with D perhaps matching TRBD2 (5 bases). Trimming took off 5 bases at V and 2 bases at J, with 11 bases between the two ends. This CDR3 is 14 amino acids long. Germline CDR1 reads SEHNR; CDR2 reads FQNEAQ (reference sequence). CDR3 region: CASSLGGYTDTQYF. DNA of the CDR3: TGTGCCAGCAGCCTCGGCGGGTACACAGATACGCAGTATTTT.

The rearrangement joins TRBV9 to TRBJ2-1, with TRBD2 as a possible D gene (6 bases). CDR3 size: 15 residues. CDR1 and CDR2 from the germline V gene are SGDLS and YYNGEE. V was pared by 2 bases and J by 2 bases, with 11 bases between. Written as DNA, the CDR3 is TGTGCCAGCAGCGTCACGGGAGCTGCCTACAATGAGCAGTTCTTC. Translating gives CASSVTGAAYNEQFF. Filled out from reference TRBV9 and TRBJ2-1, the complete variable domain reads DSGVTQTPKHLITATGQRVTLRCSPRSGDLSVYWYQQSLDQGLQFLIQYYNGEERAKGNILERFSAQQFPDLHSELNLSSLELGDSALYFCASSVTGAAYNEQFFGPGTRLTVL.

This clone was observed a handful of times. This chain joins TRBV7-3 and TRBJ2-7; D is possibly TRBD1 (6 bases). This CDR3 contains 13 residues. The germline V and J ends were trimmed by 4 bases and 1 base, with 8 bases remaining between them. Germline-derived CDR1 and CDR2 are SGHTA and FQGTGA. The CDR3 sequence: CASSWDMSYEQYF. CDR3 nucleotides: TGTGCCAGCAGCTGGGACATGTCCTACGAGCAGTACTTC. Full variable domain (remainder filled in from reference TRBV7-3 and TRBJ2-7): GAGVSQTPSNKVTEKGKYVELRCDPISGHTALYWYRQSLGQGPEFLIYFQGTGAADDSGLPNDRFFAVRPEGSVSTLKIQRTERGDSAVYLCASSWDMSYEQYFGPGTRLTVT.

V usage is TRBV9 and J usage is TRBJ2-1; D may be TRBD1 or TRBD2 (5 bases each). This CDR3 contains 15 residues. V dropped 4 bases and J dropped 7 bases, with 18 bases sitting between them. From germline, CDR1 is SGDLS and CDR2 YYNGEE. In DNA, the CDR3 is TGTGCCAGCAGCCCTGTTAGCGCAGGGCGTAATGAGCAGTTCTTC. Translated: CASSPVSAGRNEQFF.

V usage is TRBV27 and J usage is TRBJ2-7; D is possibly TRBD1 (5 bases). The CDR3 covers 11 residues. CDR1 and CDR2 (germline): MNHEY, SMNVEV (reference sequence). V was clipped by 2 bases and J by 7 bases, with 6 bases between them. CDR3 amino acids: CASSLGAEQYF. In DNA form, the CDR3 reads TGTGCCAGCAGTTTAGGGGCGGAGCAGTACTTC.

The gene calls are TRBV29-1 and TRBJ2-1, with D tentatively TRBD2 (6 bases). Deletions cut 7 bases from V and 7 bases from J, with 26 bases between. CDR1 is SQVTM, CDR2 ANQGSEA, per germline. The CDR3 has 16 residues. Written as DNA, the CDR3 is TGCAGCGCCCTACTGGGGGAGGAGGGAATAGGGAATGAGCAGTTCTTC. This encodes CSALLGEEGIGNEQFF.

V and J are TRBV11-1 and TRBJ2-1; 7 bases are a match to TRBD2. The trim removed 6 bases at V and 6 bases at J, leaving 14 bases unmatched. The CDR3 totals 16 residues. Germline CDR1 and CDR2: SGHAT and FQDESV (reference sequence). The CDR3 nucleotides are TGTGCCAGCAGACCCACCCGGGGCGGGAGCCTCAATGAGCAGTTCTTC. It codes for CASRPTRGGSLNEQFF.

CDR3: CASSGGSEQYF. As DNA, the CDR3 is TGTGCCAGCTCGGGGGGCTCCGAGCAGTACTTC. The chain uses TRBV25-1 and TRBJ2-7, with D possibly matching TRBD2 (7 bases). Germline loops: CDR1 MGHDK, CDR2 SYGVNS. CDR3 size: 11 residues. V dropped 8 bases and J dropped 6 bases, with 11 bases sitting between them.

This chain links TRBV7-9 with TRBJ2-2, with 7 bases identical to TRBD2. Germline values: CDR1 SEHNR, CDR2 FQNEAQ (reference sequence). CDR3 size: 13 residues. V dropped 5 bases and J dropped 9; count of bases not matched to a gene: 6. The CDR3 DNA follows: TGTGCCAGCAGCCGCGGGAGTATCAGGGAGCTGTTTTTT. This encodes CASSRGSIRELFF.

This clone was counted between two and nine times. This chain uses TRBV5-6 with TRBJ2-7; D may be TRBD1 or TRBD2 (5 bases each). CDR1 SGHDT and CDR2 YYEEEE come from the germline V gene. Trimming stripped 0 bases from V and 5 bases from J, with 18 bases between. The CDR3 loop spans 16 amino acids. This CDR3 reads CASSLGGTFRIDEQYF. Written as DNA, the CDR3 is TGTGCCAGCAGCTTGGGGGGGACCTTCCGAATCGACGAGCAGTACTTC.